A selection of T cell receptor beta chains follows, all from one sample in a study of blood T cell repertoires in COVID-19. Some clones are missing from TCRdb's copy, which holds only in-frame ones; the method was immunoSEQ multiplex PCR. The sample shows 190,000 or so clones, around 85% of them seen only once. Sequencing input: peripheral blood. Source of these receptors: a woman aged 80 or over with acute or convalescent COVID-19. The CDR3 runs from the conserved cysteine through the conserved F or W. The D gene is left open where the match is weak.

TRBD2,TRBV15,CATSRRTSGSEQYF
-,TRBV27,CASSWSGLGGNTIYF
TRBD2,TRBV19,CASRMGGLAGPSSYEQYF
TRBD1,TRBV6-6,CASSPGTGEYGYTF
-,TRBV6-5,CASSYEKQIGTEAFF
-,TRBV2,CASSPGKQKAFF
-,TRBV15,CATSSPRYYGYTF
TRBD1,TRBV4-3,CASSQRGPDYGYTF
TRBD1,TRBV5-8,CASSRRQGAKETQYF
-,TRBV30,CAWSLLYGYTF
-,TRBV4-1,CASSQGGVRQPQHF
-,TRBV6-1,CASSEAGENEQYF
-,TRBV6-5,CASSHTGDYEQYF
-,TRBV7-9,CASSRAYEQYF
-,TRBV7-2,CASSSQSQGETQYF
TRBD2,TRBV7-2,CASSLTSGGPTDTQYF